The 5 T cell receptor beta chains below all came from one sample that was sequenced in a study of T cell clonality in common variable immunodeficiency. Measured with immunoSEQ multiplex PCR; TCRdb has only the in-frame clones, and not every one. Altogether more than 55,000 clones were found in the sample, and no singletons occur. Sequenced material: peripheral blood mononuclear cells. The receptors here all came from a person aged 18 to 70 in good health.

In this sample, this clone turned up many times. Read sequence stops 3 residues before the CDR3 end, and the germline J gene provides the missing end. The chain links TRBV30 to TRBJ2-5, with D perhaps matching TRBD2 (6 bases). The CDR3 spans 14 residues. Trimming took off 3 bases at V and 4 bases at J, with 15 bases between the two ends. Germline CDR1 is GTSNPN and CDR2 is SVGIG (reference sequence). The CDR3 here is CAWRGQGGAETQYF. CDR3 DNA (partial): TGTGCCTGGAGAGGGCAGGGCGGGGCAGAGACC.

Many counts were recorded for this clone. The CDR3 end falls 3 residues outside the read, so it is completed with the germline J gene. The chain is built from TRBV7-6 and TRBJ2-2; D is ambiguous. V lost 5 bases, J lost 10 bases, and 11 bases lay in between. Germline V gene lookup returns CDR1 SGHVS and CDR2 FNYEAQ. The CDR3 length is 12 residues. CDR3 sequence: CASSPRAQELFF. CDR3 DNA, as far as it was read: TGTGCCAGCAGCCCCCGAGCCCAGGAG.

This clone was observed a handful of times. Incomplete CDR3 DNA: TGTGCCAGCAGAGACTCCTCCTACAATGAC. Protein: CASRDSSYND. The whole CDR3 protein is CASRDSSYNDYTF. The V gene is TRBV6-2 or TRBV6-3, the J gene TRBJ1-2; D remains ambiguous. The CDR3 end falls 3 residues outside the read, so it is completed with the germline J gene. The CDR3 length is 13 residues. Looked up from germline, CDR1 is MNHEY and CDR2 is SVGEGT.

This clone was recorded at least ten times. Read sequence stops 3 residues before the CDR3 end, and the germline J gene provides the missing end. The chain couples TRBV19 to TRBJ1-2; D may be TRBD1 (6 bases). CDR3 size: 18 residues. Germline loops: CDR1 LNHDA, CDR2 SQIVND (reference sequence). V was shortened by 4 bases and J by 0 bases, with 21 bases between the two germline ends. The covered CDR3 bases are TGTGCCAGTAGTACACGCGAAACAGGGACGAAGGCTAACTATGGC. Translating gives CASSTRETGTKANYG. Given in full, the CDR3 is CASSTRETGTKANYGYTF.

This clone was observed many times. CDR3 protein: CASSLDIGELFF. CDR3 DNA, as far as it was read: TGTGCCAGCAGCTTAGATATCGGGGAG. The gene calls are TRBV11-3 and TRBJ2-2; D is undetermined. Read sequence stops 3 residues before the CDR3 end, and the germline J gene provides the missing end. The V and J ends lost 0 bases and 7 bases respectively, with 3 bases between them. Germline CDR1 SGHNT, CDR2 YENEEA. The CDR3 spans 12 residues.